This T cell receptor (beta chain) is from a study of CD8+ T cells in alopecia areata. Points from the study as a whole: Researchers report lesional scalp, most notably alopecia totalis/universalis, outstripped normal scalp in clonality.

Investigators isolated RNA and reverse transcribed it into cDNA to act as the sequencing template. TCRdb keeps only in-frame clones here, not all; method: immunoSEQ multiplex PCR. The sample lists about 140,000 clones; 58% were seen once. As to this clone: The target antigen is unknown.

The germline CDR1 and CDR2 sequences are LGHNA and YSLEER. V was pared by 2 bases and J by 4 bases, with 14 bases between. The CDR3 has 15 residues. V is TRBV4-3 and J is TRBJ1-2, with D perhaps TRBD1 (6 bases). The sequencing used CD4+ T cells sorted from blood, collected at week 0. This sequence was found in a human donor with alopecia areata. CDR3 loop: CASSQLYRVGYGYTF. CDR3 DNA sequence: TGCGCCAGCAGCCAACTTTACAGGGTCGGCTATGGCTACACCTTC.